Sequencing of this TCR beta chain was carried out in a study of T cell responses to AZD1222 COVID-19 vaccine. Study information: Second doses were pooled across both intervals (about 4 or about 12 weeks).

Generated by immunoSEQ multiplex PCR, the TCRdb table keeps only in-frame clones and is missing some. The sample consists of 68,000 or so clones, roughly 86% of them appearing once. For this clone: Its antigen remains unknown.

Study-level findings and limits: Only five to seven AZD1222 recipients were seropositive at baseline. Spike-specific TCRs gained breadth and depth after people received two AZD1222 doses. With dominance at 160-218 and 743-854, vaccine-associated CD4 TCRs spanned spike.

The CDR3 extends over 13 amino acids. Germline CDR1 is SGHRS and CDR2 is YFSETQ. V was cut by 0 bases and J by 7 bases, with 10 bases left in between. This TCR was recovered from an adult in good health. The chain carries TRBV5-1 and TRBJ1-2, with D unclear. The material was peripheral blood, obtained on day 0 of AZD1222 vaccination. CDR3 region: CASSLEGSGGYTF. DNA of the CDR3: TGCGCCAGCAGCTTGGAAGGGTCGGGTGGCTACACCTTC.